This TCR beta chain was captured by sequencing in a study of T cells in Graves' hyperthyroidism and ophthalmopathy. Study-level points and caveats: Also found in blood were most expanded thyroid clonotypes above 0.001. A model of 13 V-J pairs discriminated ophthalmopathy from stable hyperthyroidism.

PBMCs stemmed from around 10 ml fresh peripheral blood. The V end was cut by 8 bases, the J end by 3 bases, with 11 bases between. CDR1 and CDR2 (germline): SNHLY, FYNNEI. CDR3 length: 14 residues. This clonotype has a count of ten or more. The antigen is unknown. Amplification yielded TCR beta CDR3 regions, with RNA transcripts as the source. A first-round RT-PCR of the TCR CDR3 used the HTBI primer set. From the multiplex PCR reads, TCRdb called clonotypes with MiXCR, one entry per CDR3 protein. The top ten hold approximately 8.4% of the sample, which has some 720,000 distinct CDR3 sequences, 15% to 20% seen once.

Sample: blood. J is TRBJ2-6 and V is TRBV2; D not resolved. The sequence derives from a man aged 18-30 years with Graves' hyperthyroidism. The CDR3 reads CASGVVDGANVLTF. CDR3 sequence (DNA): TGTGCCAGCGGGGTTGTTGATGGGGCCAACGTCCTGACTTTC.